This T cell receptor (beta chain) originates from a study of neurological immune-mediated disorders. Points from the study as a whole: Multiple sclerosis was found to have the least TCR clonal expansion, below healthy controls, and HTLV-1-associated myelopathy the most. Because no CDR3 amino acid sequences were shared across subjects by expanded clones, private repertoires were suggested in all groups.

cDNA synthesis was performed by 5'RACE with 10-nucleotide random UMIs. Every sequencing run generated over 160 million TCR-beta sequences from 15-18 subjects. TCRdb independently ran MiXCR on the 5' RACE reads; one entry per CDR3 protein. The sample records 65,000 to 85,000 distinct CDR3 sequences, approximately 3.3% being singletons. This clonotype was counted at least ten times. Its antigen remains unidentified. The germline V gene has CDR1 SGHVS and CDR2 FQNEAQ. Trimming took off 5 bases at V and 5 bases at J, with 12 bases between the two ends. The CDR3 spans 13 residues. Sequencing was done on a sample of PBMCs. V and J are TRBV7-8 and TRBJ2-5; D is unclear. This clonotype was sampled from a woman aged 45 to 65 with multiple sclerosis. Written as DNA, the CDR3 is TGTGCCAGCAGCGGGAACGCAATTGAGACCCAGTACTTC. This gives the protein CASSGNAIETQYF.